The 16 T cell receptor beta chains listed next were all sequenced from one sample in a study of CD8+CD57+ T cells in acquired aplastic anemia. TCR beta VDJ and CDR3 profiling used genomic DNA as template. TCRdb re-called the reads through MiXCR, storing one row per CDR3 protein. This table holds more than 100,000 distinct CDR3 sequences, 41% found once. The sample taken for sequencing was sorted CD4+, CD8+, or CD8+CD57+ T cells (not recorded which) from PBMCs. The receptor source for this set is a human donor in good health, serving as a control.

This clonotype was detected many times. This rearrangement joins TRBV20-1 to TRBJ2-7; D is undetermined. V was clipped by 3 bases and J by 7 bases, with 16 bases between them. The germline CDR1 and CDR2 sequences are DFQATT and SNEGSKA (reference sequence). The CDR3 extends over 13 amino acids. The CDR3 DNA reads as TGCAGTGCTAGTAGGACCTTAAGATCGGAGCAGTACTTC. It yields the protein CSASRTLRSEQYF.

About this clonotype itself: A much larger clone is a single base away; this may be a read error. This chain joins TRBV12-3 or TRBV12-4 and TRBJ2-1; D gene unclear. V was cut by 6 bases and J by 8 bases, with 11 bases left in between. The CDR3 is 12 residues long. The CDR3 DNA sequence: TGTGCCAGCAGCAAAGAATACGATGAGCAGTTCTTC. As protein: CASSKEYDEQFF.

This clonotype was found many times. The chain recombines TRBV2 with TRBJ2-1; D gene uncertain. This CDR3 has 11 amino acids. The ends were cut back, 7 bases at V and 9 bases at J, with 10 bases in the middle. Germline V gives CDR1 SNHLY, CDR2 FYNNEI. Written as DNA, the CDR3 is TGTGCCAGCAAGTCGAGTAGTGAGCAGTTCTTC. Protein sequence: CASKSSSEQFF. Full variable domain (missing parts from reference TRBV2 and TRBJ2-1): EPEVTQTPSHQVTQMGQEVILRCVPISNHLYFYWYRQILGQKVEFLVSFYNNEISEKSEIFDDQFSVERPDGSNFTLKIRSTKLEDSAMYFCASKSSSEQFFGPGTRLTVL.

The chain recombines TRBV2 with TRBJ2-5, with TRBD2 as a possible D gene (6 bases). V was trimmed by 7 bases and J by 5 bases, leaving 11 bases between them. The CDR3 has 12 amino acids. Germline V lookup: CDR1 SNHLY, CDR2 FYNNEI. CDR3 sequence (DNA): TGTGCCAGCAAACGACTAGACGAGACCCAGTACTTC. It specifies CASKRLDETQYF.

Only a few counts were recorded for this clonotype. This may arise from a read error, as a much more abundant clone is one base away. CDR3 protein: CVSSLAYGRDYGYTF. The DNA for the CDR3 is TGTGTCAGCAGTTTAGCGTATGGCAGGGACTATGGCTACACCTTC. This chain joins TRBV12-3 or TRBV12-4 and TRBJ1-2; D might be TRBD1 (5 bases). The CDR3 runs 15 residues.

The sample holds many counts of this clonotype. The chain carries TRBV20-1 and TRBJ1-5; 8 bases are shared with TRBD1. Germline trimming cut 6 bases from V and 6 bases from J; bases unmatched to any gene: 10. Germline V gives CDR1 DFQATT, CDR2 SNEGSKA (reference sequence). This CDR3 spans 14 amino acids. The DNA of the CDR3 is TGCAGTGCCCTCAAGACAGGGGAACGTCAGCCCCAGCATTTT. It specifies CSALKTGERQPQHF.

Turning to this clonotype: An end of the junction does not agree with germline; a read error may underlie this. The chain employs TRBV6-5 and TRBJ2-7, with 7 bases identical to TRBD2. CDR3 length equals 16 residues. Germline CDR1 and CDR2: MNHEY and SVGAGI. The CDR3 DNA follows: TGTGTCAGCAGTTACTCAACGGGGGGACGCTCCTACGAGCAGTACTTC. Amino acids: CVSSYSTGGRSYEQYF.

The genes are TRBV19 and TRBJ1-1; the D gene is possibly TRBD1 (5 bases). The CDR3 is made up of 14 amino acids. The V gene's germline CDR1 is LNHDA and CDR2 SQIVND (reference sequence). With 6 bases removed from V and 4 bases from J, the gap between germline ends came to 15 bases. The CDR3 sequence is CASRMGEVSTEAFF. CDR3 nucleotide sequence: TGTGCCAGTAGAATGGGGGAGGTCAGCACTGAAGCTTTCTTT.

The chain couples TRBV7-9 to TRBJ2-7; D is unclear. There are 14 residues in the CDR3. V lost 2 bases, J lost 0 bases, and 8 bases lay in between. CDR1 SEHNR and CDR2 FQNEAQ come from the germline V gene (reference sequence). The chain's CDR3 is CASSLPQSSYEQYF. In DNA, the CDR3 is TGTGCCAGCAGCTTACCCCAATCCTCCTACGAGCAGTACTTC.

The chain has TRBV20-1 and TRBJ1-6; 9 nucleotides line up with TRBD1. Germline trimming cut 2 bases from V and 10 bases from J; bases unmatched to any gene: 6. CDR1 DFQATT and CDR2 SNEGSKA come from the germline V gene (reference sequence). The CDR3 totals 14 residues. This CDR3 is CSARPWTGDSPLHF. The CDR3, as DNA: TGCAGTGCTAGACCATGGACAGGGGACTCACCCCTCCACTTT.

V is TRBV30 and J is TRBJ1-3, with D possibly TRBD1 on 5 matching bases. Germline CDR1 is GTSNPN and CDR2 is SVGIG (reference sequence). The V end lost 0 bases, the J end lost 4 bases, and 10 bases lay between the germline ends. The CDR3 totals 14 residues. CDR3 bases: TGTGCCTGGAGTGTAAGGGGAACCGGAAACACCATATATTTT. Amino acid sequence: CAWSVRGTGNTIYF.

At least ten counts were recorded for this clonotype. A junction boundary mismatches the germline segment, possibly from a read error. The rearrangement links TRBV15 to TRBJ2-2, with 12 positions matching TRBD2. The CDR3 contains 16 residues. Germline CDR1 is LNHNV and CDR2 is YYDKDF (reference sequence). The CDR3, as DNA: TGTGCCACCGGCAGAGGAACTAGCGGGAGGTCCGGGGAGCTGTTTTTT. The encoded protein is CATGRGTSGRSGELFF.

The rearrangement links TRBV10-3 to TRBJ1-2, with 10 bases aligning to TRBD1. V shed 2 bases, J shed 7 bases, and the junction held 7 bases outside the gene matches. This CDR3 region has 15 residues. Germline CDR1 and CDR2: ENHRY and SYGVKD. CDR3 protein: CAISETRQGASGYTF. The CDR3 nucleotides read TGTGCCATCAGTGAGACGAGACAGGGGGCCAGTGGCTACACCTTC.

Many counts were recorded for this clonotype. J is TRBJ2-1 and V is TRBV12-3 or TRBV12-4; perhaps TRBD1 as D (6 bases). V lost 6 bases, J lost 2 bases, and 11 bases lay in between. This CDR3 has 14 amino acids. The CDR3 bases are TGTGCCAGCAGCCCGACAGGAACCTACAATGAGCAGTTCTTC. Its protein product is CASSPTGTYNEQFF.

The rearrangement joins TRBV7-9 to TRBJ1-4; D gene uncertain. Trimming removed 0 bases at V and 16 bases at J, with 0 bases between. The CDR3 totals 8 residues. In germline, CDR1 is SEHNR, CDR2 FQNEAQ (reference sequence). CDR3 in DNA: TGTGCCAGCAGCTTAGCGTTTTTT. This sequence encodes CASSLAFF.

Worth noting for this clonotype: Being one base from a much bigger clone, this may be a read error. The gene calls are TRBV4-1 and TRBJ1-4; a possible D gene is TRBD1 (5 bases). The CDR3 consists of 16 residues. Germline V gene lookup returns CDR1 MGHRA and CDR2 YSYEKL. The CDR3 DNA reads as TGCGCCAGCCGCCAAGACGTCGGGCGGAGGGGTGAAAAACTGTTTTTT. Encoded protein: CASRQDVGRRGEKLFF.